Given below is one T cell receptor beta chain in context. Its antigen remains unknown. Germline CDR1 reads MNHEY; CDR2 reads SMNVEV (reference sequence). The CDR3 is 18 residues long. Losses at the gene ends were 4 bases for V and 0 bases for J; bases not matched to a gene: 9. The study ran its PCR with 60 Vbeta and 13 Jbeta primers. The protocol was immunoSEQ multiplex PCR, while the TCRdb copy is restricted to in-frame clones and leaves out a portion. Listed are 150,000 to 200,000 clones; 6.5% falls within the top ten. The data are from a study of cytomegalovirus exposure and HLA in healthy donors. Whole-study context: Earlier results showed approximately 120 million unique TCR beta sequences derived from approximately 180 million T cells.

The study, taken as a whole, reports: Common viral pathogens seemed to be connected with several of the most significant clusters, according to a later analysis.

The TCR comes from a man aged 25-45 years in good health and CMV-seronegative. The sample consisted of PBMCs. The chain uses TRBV27 and TRBJ2-7, with 13 bases that match TRBD2. The CDR3 loop is CASSSLPGTSGDSYEQYF. In nucleotides, the CDR3 is TGTGCCAGCAGTTCATTACCCGGGACTAGCGGGGACTCCTACGAGCAGTACTTC.